Each of the 26 T cell receptor beta chains below was sequenced from the same sample in a study of siplizumab effects on memory and regulatory T cells. Assay used: immunoSEQ multiplex PCR; TCRdb lists only in-frame clones, some missing. Among fewer than 20,000 clones listed, 40% to 60% were seen once. Coculture of mixed lymphocyte reaction cells was performed at 37°C for roughly six days. Their antigen targets remain unknown. Sequenced input: CFSE-low (dividing) CD4+ T cells sorted from an allogeneic mixed lymphocyte reaction. All receptors come from a human donor in good health; the cells came from an allogeneic mixed lymphocyte reaction.

This clone was found a few times. The rearrangement uses TRBV6-1 and TRBJ2-5; D call uncertain. Trimming left V 1 base short and J 5 bases short, with 8 bases between. The CDR3 is 13 residues long. CDR1 MNHNS and CDR2 SASEGT come from the germline V gene. The CDR3 loop is CASSEVTGETQYF. CDR3 coding DNA: TGTGCCAGCAGTGAAGTTACCGGTGAGACCCAGTACTTC.

The rearrangement links TRBV2 to TRBJ1-5; the match to TRBD1 covers 9 bases. V dropped 2 bases and J dropped 8; count of bases not matched to a gene: 7. Looked up from germline, CDR1 is SNHLY and CDR2 is FYNNEI. The CDR3 covers 15 residues. The CDR3 coding sequence is TGTGCCAGCAGTGAATGGGGACAGGGAGCGAAGCCCCAGCATTTT. Protein: CASSEWGQGAKPQHF.

This clone was observed a handful of times. The chain links TRBV28 to TRBJ2-5; TRBD2 aligns across 8 bases. The germline gives CDR1 MDHEN, CDR2 SYDVKM. The CDR3 runs 16 residues. V lost 6 bases and J lost 2; bases outside the gene matches: 11. The CDR3 nucleotides are TGTGCCAGCAGGACTTCAATGGCGGGGGGACAAGAGACCCAGTACTTC. This translates into CASRTSMAGGQETQYF. Full variable domain (rest looked up from reference TRBV28 and TRBJ2-5): DVKVTQSSRYLVKRTGEKVFLECVQDMDHENMFWYRQDPGLGLRLIYFSYDVKMKEKGDIPEGYSVSREKKERFSLILESASTNQTSMYLCASRTSMAGGQETQYFGPGTRLLVL.

By sample fraction, this clone is medium-sized. The same CDR3 is also encoded by other DNA sequences in this sample. The chain joins TRBV28 to TRBJ2-1; D gene ambiguous. Deletions cut 6 bases from V and 6 bases from J, with 9 bases between. The CDR3 has 12 residues. In germline, CDR1 is MDHEN, CDR2 SYDVKM. The CDR3 region is CASSLGPNEQFF. CDR3 bases: TGTGCCAGCAGCCTTGGGCCCAATGAGCAGTTCTTC. The full variable domain, its missing parts supplied by reference TRBV28 and TRBJ2-1, is DVKVTQSSRYLVKRTGEKVFLECVQDMDHENMFWYRQDPGLGLRLIYFSYDVKMKEKGDIPEGYSVSREKKERFSLILESASTNQTSMYLCASSLGPNEQFFGPGTRLTVL.

About this clone itself: The sample carries other DNA sequences with the same CDR3. V is TRBV25-1 and J is TRBJ1-4; tentatively, D is TRBD1 (5 bases). The CDR3 consists of 15 residues. The germline CDR1 and CDR2 sequences are MGHDK and SYGVNS. V was shortened by 5 bases and J by 8 bases, with 18 bases between the two germline ends. The CDR3 DNA sequence: TGTGCCAGCAGTTCCGGGACTCACCCGGGGGAAAAACTGTTTTTT. It yields the protein CASSSGTHPGEKLFF. The whole variable domain, filled in from reference TRBV25-1 and TRBJ1-4, reads EADIYQTPRYLVIGTGKKITLECSQTMGHDKMYWYQQDPGMELHLIHYSYGVNSTEKGDLSSESTVSRIRTEHFPLTLESARPSHTSQYLCASSSGTHPGEKLFFGSGTQLSVL.

This sequence joins TRBV5-4 and TRBJ1-2; D perhaps matches TRBD1 (6 bases). This CDR3 region has 13 residues. The germline gives CDR1 SGHNT, CDR2 YYREEE (reference sequence). V was trimmed by 4 bases and J by 4 bases, leaving 11 bases between them. The DNA for the CDR3 is TGTGCCAGCAGCGGTACAGGGATCTATGGCTACACCTTC. Translating gives CASSGTGIYGYTF.

The chain couples TRBV2 to TRBJ2-5; 10 bases map to TRBD1. Germline V gene lookup returns CDR1 SNHLY and CDR2 FYNNEI. V lost 6 bases, J lost 2 bases, and 3 bases stayed unmatched. The CDR3 consists of 14 residues. The CDR3 DNA reads as TGTGCCAGCAGCCGGGACAGGGGTCAAGAGACCCAGTACTTC. It codes for CASSRDRGQETQYF.

This clone appeared a few times. The chain joins TRBV19 to TRBJ2-7; no clear D. The V gene lost 11 bases and the J gene lost 3 bases, with 20 bases spanning the gap. The CDR3 contains 14 residues. Germline lookup yields CDR1 LNHDA and CDR2 SQIVND (reference sequence). The CDR3 DNA sequence: TGTGCCTCTTCTCTAAGGTCGGTGGGCTACGAGCAGTACTTC. It yields the protein CASSLRSVGYEQYF.

This clone appeared a few times. The rearrangement links TRBV10-3 to TRBJ2-3; D unresolved. The V gene lost 2 bases and the J gene lost 5 bases, with 2 bases spanning the gap. The length of the CDR3 is 11 residues. Per the germline V gene, CDR1 is ENHRY and CDR2 is SYGVKD. The CDR3 region is CAISEIDTQYF. CDR3 coding DNA: TGTGCCATCAGTGAGATAGATACGCAGTATTTT.

This clone came up a few times. This chain connects TRBV18 to TRBJ1-1, with D tentatively TRBD1 (6 bases). Germline CDR1 and CDR2: KGHSH and LQKENI. This CDR3 is 15 amino acids long. V gave up 2 bases and J gave up 1 base, with 11 bases separating them. The CDR3 reads CASSPTGNANTEAFF. The CDR3 coding sequence is TGTGCCAGCTCACCAACAGGGAACGCGAACACTGAAGCTTTCTTT.

The rearrangement links TRBV2 to TRBJ2-5; 8 positions match TRBD1. Germline V gene data show CDR1 as SNHLY and CDR2 as FYNNEI. The CDR3 spans 15 residues. V trimming: 6 bases; J trimming: 5 bases; junction bases outside the gene matches: 11. The chain's CDR3 is CASSQGTGRGETQYF. CDR3 nucleotides: TGTGCCAGCAGCCAGGGGACAGGAAGGGGGGAGACCCAGTACTTC.

V and J are TRBV29-1 and TRBJ2-1; D may match TRBD1 or TRBD2 (5 bases each). Germline lookup yields CDR1 SQVTM and CDR2 ANQGSEA. V lost 4 bases and J lost 3, with 10 bases in between. The CDR3 extends over 13 amino acids. The CDR3 bases are TGCAGCGTTGGAGAGGGGAGCTACAATGAGCAGTTCTTC. Translated, it gives CSVGEGSYNEQFF.

This clone occurred a few times. J is TRBJ2-7 and V is TRBV7-2; tentatively, D is TRBD1 (6 bases). Germline V gene data show CDR1 as SGHTA and CDR2 as FQGNSA. V lost 1 base to trimming and J lost 4 bases, with 17 bases between them. CDR3 size: 16 residues. DNA for the CDR3: TGTGCCAGCAGCTTAGGGTGGTCAGGGGCCATTTACGAGCAGTACTTC. Its translation: CASSLGWSGAIYEQYF.

This clone was seen a few times. The chain is built from TRBV5-1 and TRBJ2-3; 7 bases are a match to TRBD1. CDR3 length: 15 amino acids. The V gene's germline CDR1 is SGHRS and CDR2 YFSETQ. V lost 0 bases to trimming and J lost 2 bases; unmatched junction nucleotides: 3. The CDR3 sequence is CASSLDGQATDTQYF. The CDR3 nucleotides read TGCGCCAGCAGCTTGGACGGACAGGCCACAGATACGCAGTATTTT.

The chain links TRBV20-1 to TRBJ1-1; D remains ambiguous. The germline gives CDR1 DFQATT, CDR2 SNEGSKA (reference sequence). V lost 6 bases and J lost 4, with 9 bases in between. The CDR3 has 11 amino acids. CDR3 sequence reads: CSARRPTEAFF. CDR3 nucleotide sequence: TGCAGTGCGCGGCGGCCCACTGAAGCTTTCTTT.

This chain connects TRBV7-9 to TRBJ1-5, with D perhaps matching TRBD1 (5 bases). The CDR3 extends over 15 amino acids. Germline CDR1 and CDR2: SEHNR and FQNEAQ (reference sequence). Trimming took 5 bases from V and 5 from J, leaving 16 bases between them. CDR3 protein: CASSGPGGSDQPQHF. DNA for the CDR3: TGTGCCAGCAGCGGCCCCGGGGGGTCGGATCAGCCCCAGCATTTT.

This clone ranks as medium-sized. The rearrangement joins TRBV2 to TRBJ1-1, with D unresolved. With 1 base removed from V and 5 bases from J, the gap between germline ends came to 11 bases. This CDR3 comprises 14 residues. Germline V CDR1 and CDR2: SNHLY, FYNNEI. The CDR3 DNA follows: TGTGCCAGCAGTGAAGGGGGTTGGTGGACTGAAGCTTTCTTT. Protein: CASSEGGWWTEAFF.

This clone occurred a few times. J is TRBJ1-6 and V is TRBV5-5; D is perhaps TRBD1 (6 bases). CDR1 and CDR2 (germline): SGHKS, YYEKEE (reference sequence). Trimming removed 2 bases at V and 8 bases at J, with 11 bases between. CDR3 length: 14 residues. The chain's CDR3 is CASSFPTGYSPLHF. In DNA form, the CDR3 reads TGTGCCAGCAGCTTTCCCACAGGGTATTCACCCCTCCACTTT.

This clone was detected only a few times. The chain employs TRBV7-9 and TRBJ1-1; perhaps TRBD1 as D (5 bases). Between the trimmed V and J ends, which lost 8 bases and 4 bases, there was a span of 17 bases. This CDR3 has 14 residues. In germline, CDR1 is SEHNR, CDR2 FQNEAQ (reference sequence). The CDR3 DNA reads as TGTGCCAGCGTCCGTGGGGGGGAGAGCACTGAAGCTTTCTTT. It encodes CASVRGGESTEAFF.

The chain carries TRBV5-4 and TRBJ1-2; 9 bases line up with TRBD1. After removal of 1 base from V and 4 bases from J, the junction contained 5 bases not matched to a gene. The CDR3 covers 15 residues. Germline lookup yields CDR1 SGHNT and CDR2 YYREEE (reference sequence). The CDR3 nucleotides are TGTGCCAGCAGCTTGATGGGACAGGGAATCTATGGCTACACCTTC. It is translated as CASSLMGQGIYGYTF.

This clone occurred a few times. The rearrangement joins TRBV6-5 to TRBJ1-4, with D uncertain. CDR1 MNHEY and CDR2 SVGAGI come from the germline V gene. CDR3 length equals 15 residues. The V gene lost 0 bases and the J gene lost 8 bases, with 13 bases spanning the gap. The CDR3 DNA reads as TGTGCCAGCAGTTACTCGAGTTTGTCCGCAGAAAAACTGTTTTTT. It yields the protein CASSYSSLSAEKLFF.

The chain has TRBV18 and TRBJ2-7; 8 nucleotides agree with TRBD1. Looked up from germline, CDR1 is KGHSH and CDR2 is LQKENI. V lost 6 bases and J lost 0; bases outside the gene matches: 4. This CDR3 comprises 14 residues. The CDR3, as DNA: TGTGCCAGCTCTCGACAGGGGAGCTCCTACGAGCAGTACTTC. Amino acids: CASSRQGSSYEQYF.

About this clone: The same CDR3 can be traced to other DNA sequences in this sample. V is TRBV5-1 and J is TRBJ1-1; possible D gene TRBD1, 6 bases. In germline, CDR1 is SGHRS, CDR2 YFSETQ. The CDR3 covers 17 residues. V lost 1 base to trimming and J lost 1 base, with 17 bases between them. CDR3 nucleotide sequence: TGCGCCAGCAGCTTGTTTGGGGGGCCAGGGGCGAACACTGAAGCTTTCTTT. This gives the protein CASSLFGGPGANTEAFF.

The chain is built from TRBV28 and TRBJ2-1, with 7 bases aligning to TRBD2. CDR1 MDHEN and CDR2 SYDVKM come from the germline V gene. V gave up 5 bases and J gave up 7 bases; unmatched junction bases: 11. The CDR3 spans 15 residues. The CDR3 reads CASSGLADWGNEQFF. The CDR3 DNA sequence: TGTGCCAGCAGTGGTCTAGCGGACTGGGGTAATGAGCAGTTCTTC.

The gene calls are TRBV6-6 and TRBJ1-1; perhaps TRBD1 as D (5 bases). The CDR3 spans 11 residues. Germline V gene lookup returns CDR1 MNHNY and CDR2 SVGAGI (reference sequence). Trimming left V 5 bases short and J 10 bases short, with 11 bases between. The CDR3 DNA follows: TGTGCCAGCAGTACACAGGTCGGAGCTTTCTTT. Protein product: CASSTQVGAFF.

This chain joins TRBV18 and TRBJ2-3; D call uncertain. Per the germline V gene, CDR1 is KGHSH and CDR2 is LQKENI. Deletions cut 4 bases from V and 0 bases from J, with 8 bases between. The CDR3 has 14 residues. CDR3 sequence (DNA): TGTGCCAGCTCACTTCCGATGAGCACAGATACGCAGTATTTT. This gives the protein CASSLPMSTDTQYF.